This TCR beta chain was observed in a study of T cell responses to AZD1222 COVID-19 vaccine. The germline V gene has CDR1 LNHDA and CDR2 SQIVND (reference sequence). Trimming removed 6 bases from V and 12 bases from J, with 20 bases in between. The CDR3 length is 14 residues. Overall study findings and caveats: Possibly, clonal diversity was underestimated; donors were largely white British and included more females.

Assay: immunoSEQ multiplex PCR; the TCRdb copy retains only in-frame clones and omits some. Here the sample spans approximately 120,000 clones, 75% to 90% being singletons. Comments on this clone: Its target is not known.

This receptor was taken from an adult in good health. The J gene is TRBJ1-4, the V gene TRBV19, with D possibly TRBD1 on 6 matching bases. The specimen comprised peripheral blood, sampled on day 0 of AZD1222 vaccination. The CDR3 reads CASSNGGRAGELFF. Here the CDR3 DNA reads TGTGCCAGTAGCAACGGGGGCCGGGCGGGAGAACTGTTTTTT. Together with reference TRBV19 and TRBJ1-4, the CDR3 gives the full variable domain: DGGITQSPKYLFRKEGQNVTLSCEQNLNHDAMYWYRQDPGQGLRLIYYSQIVNDFQKGDIAEGYSVSREKKESFPLTVTSAQKNPTAFYLCASSNGGRAGELFFGSGTQLSVL.